A single sample gave rise to the 14 T cell receptor beta chains below, sequenced in a study of shared clonotypes between healthy human individuals. Data came from immunoSEQ multiplex PCR; TCRdb stores just in-frame clones and leaves some out. The sample gives approximately 620,000 clones, approximately 97% of which show up once; approximately 0.057% is in the top ten. Sequenced material: naive CD4+ T cells sorted from blood. Documented subset: CD45RA+ positively selected. The origin of the receptors is a woman in her 30s in good health.

The V call is TRBV7-8, the J call TRBJ1-2; D is possibly TRBD1 (6 bases). CDR1 and CDR2 from the germline V gene are SGHVS and FQNEAQ. V lost 1 base, J lost 5 bases, and 11 bases lay in between. CDR3 length equals 14 residues. CDR3 DNA sequence: TGTGCCAGCAGCTTAGAGGAGGGGGGATATGGCTACACCTTC. It codes for CASSLEEGGYGYTF.

Concerning this clone itself: Other DNA sequences in the sample encode the same CDR3. The J gene is TRBJ2-7, the V gene TRBV5-1; D may be TRBD1 (6 bases). The CDR3 totals 13 residues. Deletions cut 1 base from V and 2 bases from J, with 7 bases between. Germline CDR1 and CDR2: SGHRS and YFSETQ. The CDR3 DNA reads as TGCGCCAGCAGCTTGACAGGGACCTACGAGCAGTACTTC. Amino acids: CASSLTGTYEQYF.

V gene TRBV29-1 combines with J gene TRBJ2-5; the D is unclear. CDR3 length equals 13 residues. Germline values: CDR1 SQVTM, CDR2 ANQGSEA. Trimming removed 5 bases at V and 0 bases at J, with 10 bases between. The CDR3 nucleotides read TGCAGCGTTATCGAGGTGAACCAAGAGACCCAGTACTTC. Protein product: CSVIEVNQETQYF.

The rearrangement links TRBV2 to TRBJ2-2; no definite D call. CDR3 length equals 14 residues. Germline lookup yields CDR1 SNHLY and CDR2 FYNNEI. Trimming left V 3 bases short and J 4 bases short, with 9 bases between. This CDR3 reads CASSDLQVTGELFF. CDR3 DNA sequence: TGTGCCAGCAGTGATCTGCAAGTCACCGGGGAGCTGTTTTTT.

This sequence joins TRBV6-1 and TRBJ2-5, with a tentative D call TRBD1 (5 bases). This CDR3 has 15 residues. Germline CDR1 and CDR2: MNHNS and SASEGT. Trimming shortened V by 6 bases and J by 2 bases, and 16 bases separated the two germline ends. The chain's CDR3 is CASSLTELQQETQYF. CDR3 DNA sequence: TGTGCCAGCAGCTTGACAGAATTGCAACAAGAGACCCAGTACTTC.

The J gene is TRBJ1-5, the V gene TRBV7-2; no reliable D call. Germline loops: CDR1 SGHTA, CDR2 FQGNSA. This CDR3 is 17 amino acids long. V was pared by 5 bases and J by 0 bases, with 17 bases between. CDR3: CASSPRAAYYSNQPQHF. The CDR3 nucleotides read TGTGCCAGCAGCCCTCGGGCAGCGTATTATAGCAATCAGCCCCAGCATTTT.

The chain uses TRBV5-1 and TRBJ2-1; 9 bases agree with TRBD1. Germline CDR1 is SGHRS and CDR2 is YFSETQ. J lost 5 bases, V lost 2 bases, and 2 bases had no gene match. This CDR3 region has 14 residues. The chain's CDR3 is CASSFGTGHNEQFF. The CDR3 DNA follows: TGCGCCAGCAGCTTCGGGACAGGGCACAATGAGCAGTTCTTC. Looking up the rest from reference TRBV5-1 and TRBJ2-1 gives the full variable domain: KAGVTQTPRYLIKTRGQQVTLSCSPISGHRSVSWYQQTPGQGLQFLFEYFSETQRNKGNFPGRFSGRQFSNSRSEMNVSTLELGDSALYLCASSFGTGHNEQFFGPGTRLTVL.

The chain joins TRBV6-5 to TRBJ1-5, with D unclear. V dropped 0 bases and J dropped 7 bases, with 10 bases sitting between them. CDR1 MNHEY and CDR2 SVGAGI come from the germline V gene. The CDR3 has 14 residues. The CDR3 protein is CASSYSSGRQPQHF. The CDR3 nucleotides are TGTGCCAGCAGTTACTCTTCGGGAAGGCAGCCCCAGCATTTT.

This rearrangement joins TRBV28 to TRBJ2-1; TRBD1 aligns across 8 bases. CDR1 is MDHEN, CDR2 SYDVKM, per germline. The V and J ends lost 3 bases and 7 bases, in that order; junction bases with no gene match: 11. CDR3 length: 16 residues. As DNA, the CDR3 is TGTGCCAGCAGTTTCCCAGCAGGGGGCCCGGGGAATGAGCAGTTCTTC. It codes for CASSFPAGGPGNEQFF.

On this clone itself: The DNA is omitted, as the CDR3 cannot be located on it reliably, and the CDR3 follows TCRdb's listing. The chain couples TRBV9 to TRBJ2-5. The CDR3 is 13 residues long, ends included. Looked up from germline, CDR1 is SGDLS and CDR2 is YYNGEE. CDR3 in amino acids: CASSVAQGTVRYF.

J is TRBJ2-7 and V is TRBV14; no firm D call. The CDR3 is 12 amino acids. Deletions cut 4 bases from V and 10 bases from J, with 14 bases between. Germline-derived CDR1 and CDR2 are SGHDN and FVKESK. The CDR3 DNA reads as TGTGCCAGCAGCCTCGGACCACTCGGACAGTACTTC. Encoded protein: CASSLGPLGQYF.

V and J are TRBV28 and TRBJ2-1, with TRBD2 matching over 7 bases. The CDR3 length is 16 residues. The ends lost 1 base at V and 4 bases at J; junction bases unmatched: 7. The V gene's germline CDR1 is MDHEN and CDR2 SYDVKM. CDR3 coding DNA: TGTGCCAGCAGTTTATCGGTCCTAGCGGAGTACAATGAGCAGTTCTTC. Protein: CASSLSVLAEYNEQFF.

The chain combines TRBV28 with TRBJ1-2; 9 bases match TRBD1. V lost 4 bases to trimming and J lost 4 bases; unmatched junction nucleotides: 7. The length of the CDR3 is 15 residues. Germline V gene lookup returns CDR1 MDHEN and CDR2 SYDVKM. The CDR3 sequence is CASSSTTTGGYGYTF. CDR3 DNA: TGTGCCAGCAGTTCGACCACGACAGGGGGCTATGGCTACACCTTC.

V and J are TRBV7-2 and TRBJ2-7; the D gene is possibly TRBD2 (5 bases). The CDR3 has 13 residues. The germline V gene encodes CDR1 SGHTA and CDR2 FQGNSA. Between the trimmed V and J ends, which lost 2 bases and 5 bases, there was a span of 10 bases. CDR3 sequence reads: CASSLFEGNEQYF. DNA for the CDR3: TGTGCCAGCAGCTTATTCGAGGGCAACGAGCAGTACTTC.